The present entry profiles one TCR beta chain with its context. There is no known antigen for this receptor. Base qualities are not at hand, and no much larger clone is one base apart. This sample is drawn from a study of shared T cell receptors in the human thymus (dated by TCRdb to the early 2020s). Broadly, across the study: The study investigated the way shared, self-reactive T-cell receptor alpha chains are produced in the human thymus.

Its CDR3 holds 15 amino acids, cysteine through phenylalanine. Only the CDR3 part of the read is kept: 45 bases, read in frame from the first base. Relative to germline, V is missing 3 bases and J is missing 4 bases, with 7 bases of the junction outside any gene match. Looking up the germline V gene yields CDR1 MNHNS and CDR2 SASEGT. Library preparation used the immunoSEQ multiplex PCR assay. TCRdb took this table from immuneACCESS and kept in-frame rearrangements with V and J called. Such tables lack part of the clones; where checked against another copy, unresolved V genes explain under half of the gap, and the rest is unexplained. The sample data list more than 550,000 clones, and approximately 83% of these were observed just once. The top ten clonotypes cover around 0.0099% of the sample. In addition, the sample was reused for a study of human thymus T cells. The second study reports: Immunologically healthy infants undergoing open corrective cardiac surgery for congenital heart defects in Finland were used as donors. The thymus tissue came from surgical resects taken out during corrective cardiac surgery. Usage of V and J gene segments appeared to be biased in both the thymic and the peripheral blood repertoires. Highly overlapping thymic TCR repertoires among unrelated individuals were reported in the related research. The study characterized TCR alpha and beta repertoires from roughly eight infant thymus samples and a few related peripheral blood samples. Donor ages ranging from about 6 to 250 days were recorded, and 5 or 6 male and a couple of female infants were included in the cohort. After being mechanically released from the tissue, thymocytes were kept at -70 degrees C in pellets of about 9-32 million cells. Genomic DNA was extracted from frozen cell pellets with a QIAsymphony instrument. The immunoSEQ multiplex PCR assay was used to amplify the TCRB and TCRAD loci from a standardized amount of quality-controlled genomic DNA. The V(D)J region was spanned by amplicons of a length sufficient to cover the CDR3 and to identify V and J genes. Amplicon sequencing was performed on an Illumina platform through the commercial immunoSEQ service. Primer bias and sequencing errors were corrected using previously described methods, and TCRAD and TCRB definitions followed the IMGT database. immunoSEQ Analyzer 3.0 and VDJTools were used for repertoire analysis, which covered basic statistics, V/J segment usage, diversity estimates, rarefaction and pairwise overlap. Diversity was estimated using the Chao1, ChaoE, Efron-Thisted, Shannon and inverse Simpson indices, and was also estimated on datasets down-sampled to the size of the smallest sample. Repertoire overlap used strict matching of CDR3 nucleotide sequence, V gene and J gene, with Jaccard-based multidimensional scaling clustering. On average, thymus samples gave about 750,000 unique TCRB clonotypes, whereas blood samples gave about 84,000.

The clonotype originates from a girl under three years old with a congenital heart defect. Donor details come from another sample of the same person, matched by shared clones. The V and J genes are TRBV6-1 and TRBJ1-2; 8 central nucleotides agree with TRBD1. The sequenced sample consisted of thymocytes. The CDR3: CASSERTGFGYGYTF. The nucleotide sequence reads TGTGCCAGCAGTGAGCGGACAGGGTTCGGCTATGGCTACACCTTC.